This T cell receptor (beta chain) emerged from a study of cytomegalovirus exposure and HLA in healthy donors. Concerning this clone: Its specificity is not known.

General study points: Reportedly, HLA-A and HLA-B alleles of most subjects were accurately predicted from TCR beta.

V lost 5 bases to trimming and J lost 3 bases; unmatched junction nucleotides: 5. The CDR3 sequence is 15 residues long. Germline V gene sequence: CDR1 MNHEY, CDR2 SMNVEV (reference sequence). The PCR contained 60 Vbeta and 13 Jbeta primers. Assay used: immunoSEQ multiplex PCR; TCRdb lists only in-frame clones, some missing. The sample shows some 150,000 clones, about 79% of them seen only once. Sequencing was done on a sample of PBMCs. The clonotype was recovered from a female donor in good health and CMV-seropositive. J is TRBJ2-1 and V is TRBV27; 9 bases line up with TRBD2. The CDR3 is CASSHSGRDYNEQFF. The CDR3, as DNA: TGTGCCAGCAGTCATAGCGGGAGAGACTACAATGAGCAGTTCTTC.